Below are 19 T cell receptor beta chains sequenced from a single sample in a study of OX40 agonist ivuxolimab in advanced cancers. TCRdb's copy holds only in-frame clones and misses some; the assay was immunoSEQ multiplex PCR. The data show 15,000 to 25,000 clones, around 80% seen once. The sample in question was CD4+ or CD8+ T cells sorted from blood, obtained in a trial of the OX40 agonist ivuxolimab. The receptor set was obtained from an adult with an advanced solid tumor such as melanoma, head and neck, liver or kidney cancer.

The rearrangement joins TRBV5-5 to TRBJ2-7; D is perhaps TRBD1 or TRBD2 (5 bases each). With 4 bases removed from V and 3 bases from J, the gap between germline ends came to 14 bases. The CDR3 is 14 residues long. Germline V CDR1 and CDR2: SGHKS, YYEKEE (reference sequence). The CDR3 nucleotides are TGTGCCAGCAGCCCCAGGACTGGGGGCTACGAGCAGTACTTC. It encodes CASSPRTGGYEQYF.

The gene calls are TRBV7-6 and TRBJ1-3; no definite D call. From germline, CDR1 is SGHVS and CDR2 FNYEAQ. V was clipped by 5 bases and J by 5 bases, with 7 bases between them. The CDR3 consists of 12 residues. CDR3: CASSPNRNTIYF. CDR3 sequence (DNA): TGTGCCAGCAGCCCAAATAGAAACACCATATATTTT.

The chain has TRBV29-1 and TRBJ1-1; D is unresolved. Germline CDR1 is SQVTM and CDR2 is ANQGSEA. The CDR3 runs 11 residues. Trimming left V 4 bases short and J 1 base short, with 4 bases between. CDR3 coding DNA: TGCAGCGTTGGAGAGAACACTGAAGCTTTCTTT. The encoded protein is CSVGENTEAFF.

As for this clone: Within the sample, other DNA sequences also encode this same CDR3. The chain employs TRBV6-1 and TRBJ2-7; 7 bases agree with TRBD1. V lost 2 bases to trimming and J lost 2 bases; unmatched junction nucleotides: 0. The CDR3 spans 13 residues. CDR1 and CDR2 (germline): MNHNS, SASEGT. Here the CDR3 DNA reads TGTGCCAGCAGTGAAAGGGGGCCCTACGAGCAGTACTTC. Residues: CASSERGPYEQYF.

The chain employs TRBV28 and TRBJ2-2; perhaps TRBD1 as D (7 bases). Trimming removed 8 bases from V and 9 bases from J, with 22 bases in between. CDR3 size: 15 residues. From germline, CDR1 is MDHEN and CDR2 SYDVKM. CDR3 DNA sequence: TGTGCCAGCTTCCCGACAGGGTTGGAGGGATGGGAGCTGTTTTTT. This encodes CASFPTGLEGWELFF.

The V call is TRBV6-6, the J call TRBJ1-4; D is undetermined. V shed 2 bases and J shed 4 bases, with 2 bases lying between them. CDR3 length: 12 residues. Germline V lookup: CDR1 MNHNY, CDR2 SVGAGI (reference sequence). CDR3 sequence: CASSYNNEKLFF. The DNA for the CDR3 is TGTGCCAGCAGTTACAATAATGAAAAACTGTTTTTT.

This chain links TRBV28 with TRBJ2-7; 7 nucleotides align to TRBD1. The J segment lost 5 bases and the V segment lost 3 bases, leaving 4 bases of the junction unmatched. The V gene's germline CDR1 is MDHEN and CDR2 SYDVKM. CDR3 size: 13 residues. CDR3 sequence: CASSLTGYDEQYF. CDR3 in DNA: TGTGCCAGCAGTTTGACAGGGTACGACGAGCAGTACTTC.

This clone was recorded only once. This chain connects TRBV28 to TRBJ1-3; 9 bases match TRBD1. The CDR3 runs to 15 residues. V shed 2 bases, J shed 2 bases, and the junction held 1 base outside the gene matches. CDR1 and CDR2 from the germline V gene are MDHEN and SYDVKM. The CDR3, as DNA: TGTGCCAGCAGTTTAGGGACAGGGACTGGAAACACCATATATTTT. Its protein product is CASSLGTGTGNTIYF.

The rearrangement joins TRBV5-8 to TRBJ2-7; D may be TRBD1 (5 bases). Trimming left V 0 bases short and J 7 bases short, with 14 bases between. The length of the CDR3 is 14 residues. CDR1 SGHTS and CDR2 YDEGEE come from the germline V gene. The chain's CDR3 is CASSLAGHLGEQYF. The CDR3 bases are TGTGCCAGCAGCTTGGCAGGGCACTTGGGGGAGCAGTACTTC.

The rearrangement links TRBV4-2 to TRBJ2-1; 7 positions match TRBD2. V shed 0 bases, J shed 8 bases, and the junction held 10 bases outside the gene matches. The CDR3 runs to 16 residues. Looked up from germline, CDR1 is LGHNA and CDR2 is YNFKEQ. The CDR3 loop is CASSQDYGGRGDEQFF. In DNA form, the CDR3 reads TGTGCCAGCAGCCAAGATTACGGGGGGAGGGGAGATGAGCAGTTCTTC.

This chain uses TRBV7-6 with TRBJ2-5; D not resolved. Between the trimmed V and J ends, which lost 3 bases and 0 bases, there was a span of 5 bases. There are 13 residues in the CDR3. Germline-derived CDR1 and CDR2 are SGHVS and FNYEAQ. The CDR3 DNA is TGTGCCAGCAGCTTTTCGAACCAAGAGACCCAGTACTTC. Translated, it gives CASSFSNQETQYF.

The CDR3 sequence is CASSEDGSSYEQYF. CDR3 DNA sequence: TGTGCCAGCAGTGAAGACGGAAGCTCCTACGAGCAGTACTTC. The chain combines TRBV6-1 with TRBJ2-7; D is undetermined. The ends were cut back, 1 base at V and 0 bases at J, with 7 bases in the middle. Looked up from germline, CDR1 is MNHNS and CDR2 is SASEGT. CDR3 length: 14 amino acids.

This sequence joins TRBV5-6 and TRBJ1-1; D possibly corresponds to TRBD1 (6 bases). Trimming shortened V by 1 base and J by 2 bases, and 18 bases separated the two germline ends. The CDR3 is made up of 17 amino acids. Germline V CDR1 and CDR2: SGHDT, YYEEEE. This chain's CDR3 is CASSLTETGMSNTEAFF. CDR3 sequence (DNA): TGTGCCAGCAGCTTGACAGAAACAGGGATGAGCAACACTGAAGCTTTCTTT.

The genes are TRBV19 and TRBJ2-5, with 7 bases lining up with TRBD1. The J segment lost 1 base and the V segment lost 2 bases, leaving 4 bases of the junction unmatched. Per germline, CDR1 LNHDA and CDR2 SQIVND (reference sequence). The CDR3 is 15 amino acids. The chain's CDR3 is CASSILPGGQETQYF. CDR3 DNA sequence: TGTGCCAGTAGTATACTTCCAGGGGGCCAAGAGACCCAGTACTTC.

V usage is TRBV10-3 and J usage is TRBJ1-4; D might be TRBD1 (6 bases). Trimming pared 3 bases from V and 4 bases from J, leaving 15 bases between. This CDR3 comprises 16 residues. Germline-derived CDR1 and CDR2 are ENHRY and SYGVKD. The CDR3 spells CAISDPATGVNEKLFF. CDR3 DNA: TGTGCCATCAGTGACCCGGCGACAGGCGTTAATGAAAAACTGTTTTTT.

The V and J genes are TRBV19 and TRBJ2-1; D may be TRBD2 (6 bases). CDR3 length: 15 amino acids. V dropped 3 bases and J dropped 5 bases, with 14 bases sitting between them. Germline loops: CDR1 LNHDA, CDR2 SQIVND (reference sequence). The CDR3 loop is CASSILAGPDNEQFF. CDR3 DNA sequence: TGTGCCAGTAGTATTTTGGCGGGGCCTGACAATGAGCAGTTCTTC.

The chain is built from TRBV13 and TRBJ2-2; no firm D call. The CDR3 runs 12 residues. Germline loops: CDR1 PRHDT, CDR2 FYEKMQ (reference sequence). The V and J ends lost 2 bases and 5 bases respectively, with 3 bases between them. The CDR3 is CASSLTTGELFF. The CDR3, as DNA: TGTGCCAGCAGCTTAACAACCGGGGAGCTGTTTTTT.

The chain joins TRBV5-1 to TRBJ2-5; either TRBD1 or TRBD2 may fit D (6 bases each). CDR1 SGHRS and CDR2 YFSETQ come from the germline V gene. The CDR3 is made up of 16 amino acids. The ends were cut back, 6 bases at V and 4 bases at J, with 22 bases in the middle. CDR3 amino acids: CASKEGGLSVIETQYF. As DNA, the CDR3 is TGCGCCAGCAAGGAGGGGGGCCTCTCGGTTATAGAGACCCAGTACTTC.

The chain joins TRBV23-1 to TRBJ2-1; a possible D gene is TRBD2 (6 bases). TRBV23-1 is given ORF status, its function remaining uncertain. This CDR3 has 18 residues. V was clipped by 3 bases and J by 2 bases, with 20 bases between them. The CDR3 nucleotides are TGCGCCAGCAGTCATTTCAGGACTATAAGAAACCCCTACAATGAGCAGTTCTTC. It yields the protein CASSHFRTIRNPYNEQFF.